This is a list of T cell receptor beta chains from one sample in a study of T cell responses to AZD1222 COVID-19 vaccine. Clones were read by immunoSEQ multiplex PCR, and TCRdb kept only the in-frame ones, dropping some. The data show roughly 40,000 clones, more than 70% seen once. The sample in question was peripheral blood, obtained 28 days after the second AZD1222 dose. Every receptor here comes from an adult who received the AZD1222 COVID-19 vaccine. The CDR3 runs from the conserved cysteine through the conserved F or W. The D gene is left open where the match is weak.

d_gene | j_gene | v_gene | CDR3aa
TRBD2 | TRBJ2-1 | TRBV18 | CASSPLVAGGNNEQFF
NA | TRBJ1-1 | TRBV6-5 | CASSYRFGEAFF
NA | TRBJ2-5 | TRBV5-4 | CASRRGTEETQYF
NA | TRBJ2-7 | TRBV4-2 | CASSQDQGGTEYF
TRBD1 | TRBJ1-1 | TRBV30 | CAWSSFQGAEAFF
TRBD1 | TRBJ1-1 | TRBV2 | CASSRQGIITEAFF
NA | TRBJ1-1 | TRBV18 | CASSPPTGLSMNTEAFF
NA | TRBJ1-4 | TRBV6-2/TRBV6-3 | CASSFLGRGEKLFF
NA | TRBJ2-2 | TRBV9 | CASSVGLSGYRELFF
NA | TRBJ1-2 | TRBV4-2 | CASSQEPGAGGYTF
NA | TRBJ2-1 | TRBV24-1 | CATSDLDNEQFF
NA | TRBJ1-1 | TRBV3-1/TRBV3-2 | CASSQSVVAEAFF
TRBD1 | TRBJ1-2 | TRBV5-1 | CASSTGQGSYGYTF
NA | TRBJ2-3 | TRBV7-9 | CASSLEADTQYF
TRBD1 | TRBJ2-5 | TRBV10-3 | CAITAGTGVETQYF
NA | TRBJ2-7 | TRBV5-1 | CASSASYEQYF
NA | TRBJ2-7 | TRBV27 | CASRQTRQVEQYF
TRBD2 | TRBJ2-3 | TRBV6-1 | CASSDRLAGGDTQYF
TRBD1 | TRBJ2-1 | TRBV19 | CASSRTGGNEQFF
NA | TRBJ1-2 | TRBV4-3 | CASSQVATTNYGYTF
TRBD2 | TRBJ2-1 | TRBV15 | CATSNKLAGENEQFF
TRBD2 | TRBJ2-5 | TRBV5-1 | CASSSSGGESETQYF
TRBD1 | TRBJ2-1 | TRBV5-1 | CASSRQGPNEQFF
TRBD2 | TRBJ2-1 | TRBV4-2 | CASSQAVRTSGDNEQFF
TRBD2 | TRBJ2-3 | TRBV6-2/TRBV6-3 | CASSYEAGPDTQYF
TRBD2 | TRBJ2-1 | TRBV4-2 | CASSQNPGLGEEQFF
NA | TRBJ2-2 | TRBV9 | CASSVNSLELFF